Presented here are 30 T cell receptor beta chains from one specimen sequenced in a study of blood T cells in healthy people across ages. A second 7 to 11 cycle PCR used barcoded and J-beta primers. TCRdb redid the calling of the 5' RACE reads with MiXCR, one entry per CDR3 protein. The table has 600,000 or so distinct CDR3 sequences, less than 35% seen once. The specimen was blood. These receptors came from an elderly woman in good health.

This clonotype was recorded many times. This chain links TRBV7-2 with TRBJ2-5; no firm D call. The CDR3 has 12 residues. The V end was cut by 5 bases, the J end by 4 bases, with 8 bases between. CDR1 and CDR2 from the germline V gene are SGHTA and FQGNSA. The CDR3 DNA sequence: TGTGCCAGCAGCCCCGGCCTAGAGACCCAGTACTTC. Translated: CASSPGLETQYF. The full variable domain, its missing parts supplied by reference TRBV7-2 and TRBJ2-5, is GAGVSQSPSNKVTEKGKDVELRCDPISGHTALYWYRQSLGQGLEFLIYFQGNSAPDKSGLPSDRFSAERTGGSVSTLTIQRTQQEDSAVYLCASSPGLETQYFGPGTRLLVL.

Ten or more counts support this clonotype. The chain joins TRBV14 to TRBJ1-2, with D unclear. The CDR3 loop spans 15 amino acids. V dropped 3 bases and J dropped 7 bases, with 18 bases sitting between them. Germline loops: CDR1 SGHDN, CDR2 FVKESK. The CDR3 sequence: CASSHPGSTLSGYTF. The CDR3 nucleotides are TGTGCCAGCAGCCACCCGGGATCGACCCTCTCTGGCTACACCTTC.

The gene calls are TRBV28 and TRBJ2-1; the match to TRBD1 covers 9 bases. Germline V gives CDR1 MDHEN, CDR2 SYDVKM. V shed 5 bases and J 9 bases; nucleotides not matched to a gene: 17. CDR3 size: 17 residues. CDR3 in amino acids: CASSLTVPGQGAGEQFF. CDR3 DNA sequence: TGTGCCAGCAGTCTCACCGTCCCGGGACAGGGTGCGGGTGAGCAGTTCTTC. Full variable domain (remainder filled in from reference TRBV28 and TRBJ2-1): DVKVTQSSRYLVKRTGEKVFLECVQDMDHENMFWYRQDPGLGLRLIYFSYDVKMKEKGDIPEGYSVSREKKERFSLILESASTNQTSMYLCASSLTVPGQGAGEQFFGPGTRLTVL.

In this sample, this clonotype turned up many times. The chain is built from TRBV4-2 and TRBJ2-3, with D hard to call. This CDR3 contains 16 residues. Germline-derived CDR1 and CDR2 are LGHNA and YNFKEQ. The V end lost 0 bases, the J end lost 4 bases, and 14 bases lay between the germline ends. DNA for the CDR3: TGTGCCAGCAGCCAAGATGATGCAAGTGGATCAGATACGCAGTATTTT. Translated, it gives CASSQDDASGSDTQYF.

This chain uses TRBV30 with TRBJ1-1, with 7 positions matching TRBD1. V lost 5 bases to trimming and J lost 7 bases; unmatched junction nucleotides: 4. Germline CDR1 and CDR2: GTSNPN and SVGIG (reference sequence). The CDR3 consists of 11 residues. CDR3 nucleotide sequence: TGTGCCTGGGGGGACAGATTTGAAGCTTTCTTT. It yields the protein CAWGDRFEAFF.

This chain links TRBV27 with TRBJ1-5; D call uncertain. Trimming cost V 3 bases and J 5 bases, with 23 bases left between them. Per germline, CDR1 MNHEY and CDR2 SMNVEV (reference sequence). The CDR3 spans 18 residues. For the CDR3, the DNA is TGTGCCAGCAGTTTCGTTCTTTTTTCAGGCATTATCGATCAGCCCCAGCATTTT. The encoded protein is CASSFVLFSGIIDQPQHF.

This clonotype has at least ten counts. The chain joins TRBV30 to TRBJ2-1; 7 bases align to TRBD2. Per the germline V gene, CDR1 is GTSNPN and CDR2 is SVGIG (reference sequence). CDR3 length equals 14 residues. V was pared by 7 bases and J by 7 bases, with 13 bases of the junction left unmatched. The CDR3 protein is CALHSGGGRNEQFF. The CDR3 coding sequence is TGTGCCTTACATTCGGGGGGAGGAAGGAATGAGCAGTTCTTC.

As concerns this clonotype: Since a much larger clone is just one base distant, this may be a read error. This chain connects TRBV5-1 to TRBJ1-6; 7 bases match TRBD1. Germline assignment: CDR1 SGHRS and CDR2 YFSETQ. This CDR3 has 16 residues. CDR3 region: CASSNAPGQHNSSLHF. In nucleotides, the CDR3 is TGCGCCAGCAGCAACGCCCCGGGACAGCATAATTCATCCCTCCACTTT.

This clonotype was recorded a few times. CDR3 residues: CASSSPAGDGAPPHF. CDR3 in DNA: TGTGCCAGCAGTTCACCGGCTGGGGACGGCGCACCACCCCACTTT. The chain links TRBV12-3 or TRBV12-4 to TRBJ1-6; a possible D gene is TRBD1 (5 bases). The CDR3 is 15 residues long. V was shortened by 4 bases and J by 18 bases, with 25 bases between the two germline ends.

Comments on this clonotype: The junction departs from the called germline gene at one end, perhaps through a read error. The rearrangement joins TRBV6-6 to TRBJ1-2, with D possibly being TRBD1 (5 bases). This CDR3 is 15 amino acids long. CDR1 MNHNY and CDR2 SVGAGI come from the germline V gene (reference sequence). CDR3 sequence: CTSSYSSRENYGYTF. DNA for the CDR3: TGTACCAGCAGTTACTCGAGCAGGGAAAACTATGGCTACACCTTC.

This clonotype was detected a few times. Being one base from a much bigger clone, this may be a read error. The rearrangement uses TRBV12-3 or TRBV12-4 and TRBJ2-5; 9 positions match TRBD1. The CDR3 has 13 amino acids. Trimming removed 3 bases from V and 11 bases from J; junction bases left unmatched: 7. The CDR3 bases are TGTGCCAGCAGTTTGATGGACAGGGGTGAGCAGTACTTC. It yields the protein CASSLMDRGEQYF.

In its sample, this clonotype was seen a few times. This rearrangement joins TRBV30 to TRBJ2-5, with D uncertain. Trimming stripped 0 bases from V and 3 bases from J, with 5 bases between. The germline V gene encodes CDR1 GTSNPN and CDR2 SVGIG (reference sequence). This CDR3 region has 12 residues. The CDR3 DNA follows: TGTGCCTGGAGTGTGGGCAAAGAGACCCAGTACTTC. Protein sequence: CAWSVGKETQYF. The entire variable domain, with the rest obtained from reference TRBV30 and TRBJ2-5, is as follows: SQTIHQWPATLVQPVGSPLSLECTVEGTSNPNLYWYRQAAGRGLQLLFYSVGIGQISSEVPQNLSASRPQDRQFILSSKKLLLSDSGFYLCAWSVGKETQYFGPGTRLLVL.

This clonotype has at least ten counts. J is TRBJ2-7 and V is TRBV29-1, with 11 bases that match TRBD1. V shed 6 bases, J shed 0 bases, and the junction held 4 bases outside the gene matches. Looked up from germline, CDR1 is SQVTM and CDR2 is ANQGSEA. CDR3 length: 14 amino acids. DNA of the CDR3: TGCAGCGTGGGAGGGACAGGGGGCTCCTACGAGCAGTACTTC. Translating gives CSVGGTGGSYEQYF.

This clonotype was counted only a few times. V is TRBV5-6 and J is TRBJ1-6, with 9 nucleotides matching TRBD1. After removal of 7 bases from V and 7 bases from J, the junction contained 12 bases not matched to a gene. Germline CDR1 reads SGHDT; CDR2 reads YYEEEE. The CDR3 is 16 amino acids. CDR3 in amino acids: CASGTWTGVVNSPLHF. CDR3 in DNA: TGTGCCAGCGGAACCTGGACAGGGGTGGTAAATTCACCCCTCCACTTT.

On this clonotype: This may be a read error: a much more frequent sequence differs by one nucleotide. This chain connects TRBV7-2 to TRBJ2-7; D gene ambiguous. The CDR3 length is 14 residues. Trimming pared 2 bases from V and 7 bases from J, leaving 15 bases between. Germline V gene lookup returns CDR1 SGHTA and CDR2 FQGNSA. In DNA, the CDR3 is TGTGCCAGCAGCTTAAGGGCACCCACGTCGGAGCAGTACTTC. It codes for CASSLRAPTSEQYF. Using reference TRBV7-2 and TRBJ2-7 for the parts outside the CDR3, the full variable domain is GAGVSQSPSNKVTEKGKDVELRCDPISGHTALYWYRQSLGQGLEFLIYFQGNSAPDKSGLPSDRFSAERTGGSVSTLTIQRTQQEDSAVYLCASSLRAPTSEQYFGPGTRLTVT.

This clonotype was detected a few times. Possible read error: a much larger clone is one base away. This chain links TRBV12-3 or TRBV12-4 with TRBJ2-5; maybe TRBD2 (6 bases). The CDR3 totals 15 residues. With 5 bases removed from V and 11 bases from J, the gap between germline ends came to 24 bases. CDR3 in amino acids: CASSMSSGDYNEQYF. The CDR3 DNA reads TGTGCCAGCAGTATGAGTAGCGGAGATTACAATGAGCAGTACTTC.

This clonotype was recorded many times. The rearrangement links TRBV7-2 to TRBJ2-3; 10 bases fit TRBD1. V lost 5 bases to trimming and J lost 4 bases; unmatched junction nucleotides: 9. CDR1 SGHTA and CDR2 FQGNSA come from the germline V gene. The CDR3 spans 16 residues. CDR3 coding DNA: TGTGCCAGCAGCGCAATGGGGACAGGGGTAGCAGATACGCAGTATTTT. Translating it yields CASSAMGTGVADTQYF.

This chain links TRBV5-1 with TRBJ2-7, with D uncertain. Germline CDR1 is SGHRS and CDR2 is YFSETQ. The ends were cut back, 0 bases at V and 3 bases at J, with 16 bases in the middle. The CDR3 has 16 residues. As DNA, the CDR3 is TGCGCCAGCAGCTTGGAAAGTAGCCCATCCCGCTACGAGCAGTACTTC. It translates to CASSLESSPSRYEQYF. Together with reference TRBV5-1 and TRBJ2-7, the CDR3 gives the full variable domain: KAGVTQTPRYLIKTRGQQVTLSCSPISGHRSVSWYQQTPGQGLQFLFEYFSETQRNKGNFPGRFSGRQFSNSRSEMNVSTLELGDSALYLCASSLESSPSRYEQYFGPGTRLTVT.

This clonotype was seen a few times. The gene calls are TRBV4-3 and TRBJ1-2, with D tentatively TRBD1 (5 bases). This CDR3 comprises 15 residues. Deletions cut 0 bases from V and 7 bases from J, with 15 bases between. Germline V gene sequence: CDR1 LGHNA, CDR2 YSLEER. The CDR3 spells CASSQDPQGALGYTF. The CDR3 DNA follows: TGCGCCAGCAGCCAAGATCCCCAGGGAGCCCTTGGCTACACCTTC.

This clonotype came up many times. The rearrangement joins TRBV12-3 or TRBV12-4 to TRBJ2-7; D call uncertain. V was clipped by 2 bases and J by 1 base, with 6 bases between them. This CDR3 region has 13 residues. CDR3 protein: CASSLLGSYEQYF. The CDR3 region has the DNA TGTGCCAGCAGTTTATTGGGGTCCTACGAGCAGTACTTC.

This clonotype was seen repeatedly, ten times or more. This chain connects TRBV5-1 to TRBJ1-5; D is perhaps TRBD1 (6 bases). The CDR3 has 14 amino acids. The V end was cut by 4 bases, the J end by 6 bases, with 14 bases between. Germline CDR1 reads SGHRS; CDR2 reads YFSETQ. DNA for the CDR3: TGCGCCAGCAGCCCTGGGGGCGCCGGTCAGCCCCAGCATTTT. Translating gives CASSPGGAGQPQHF. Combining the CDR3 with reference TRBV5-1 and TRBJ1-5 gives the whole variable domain KAGVTQTPRYLIKTRGQQVTLSCSPISGHRSVSWYQQTPGQGLQFLFEYFSETQRNKGNFPGRFSGRQFSNSRSEMNVSTLELGDSALYLCASSPGGAGQPQHFGDGTRLSIL.

The CDR3, as DNA: TGTGCCACCAGTGCCTCGACAGGGGAGCCCCAGCATTTT. It translates to CATSASTGEPQHF. The rearrangement joins TRBV24-1 to TRBJ1-5, with 8 bases that match TRBD1. The CDR3 spans 13 residues. Germline lookup yields CDR1 KGHDR and CDR2 SFDVKD. J was trimmed by 8 bases and V by 5 bases; bases with no gene match: 4.

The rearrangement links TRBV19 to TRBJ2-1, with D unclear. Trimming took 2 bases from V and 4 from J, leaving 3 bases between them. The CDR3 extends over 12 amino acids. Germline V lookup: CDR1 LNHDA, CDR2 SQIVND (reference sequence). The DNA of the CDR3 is TGTGCCAGTAGTATAAGGTACAATGAGCAGTTCTTC. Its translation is CASSIRYNEQFF.

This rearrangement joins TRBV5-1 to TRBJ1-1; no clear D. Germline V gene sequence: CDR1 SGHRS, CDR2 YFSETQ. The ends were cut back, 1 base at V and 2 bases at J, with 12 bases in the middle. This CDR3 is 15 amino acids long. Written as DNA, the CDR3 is TGCGCCAGCAGCTTGCTGGCAGGAACCAACACTGAAGCTTTCTTT. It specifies CASSLLAGTNTEAFF.

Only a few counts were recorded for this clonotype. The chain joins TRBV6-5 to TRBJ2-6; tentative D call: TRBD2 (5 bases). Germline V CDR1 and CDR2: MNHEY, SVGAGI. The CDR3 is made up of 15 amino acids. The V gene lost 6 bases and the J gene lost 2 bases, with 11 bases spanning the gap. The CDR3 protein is CASSYGGAGANVLTF. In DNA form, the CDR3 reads TGTGCCAGCAGCTACGGAGGTGCTGGGGCCAACGTCCTGACTTTC.

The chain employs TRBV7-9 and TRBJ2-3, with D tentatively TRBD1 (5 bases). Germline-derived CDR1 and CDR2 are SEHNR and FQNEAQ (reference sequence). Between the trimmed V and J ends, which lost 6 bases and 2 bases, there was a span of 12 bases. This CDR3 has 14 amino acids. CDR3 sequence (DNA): TGTGCCAGCAGTATCGGACACTACACAGATACGCAGTATTTT. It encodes CASSIGHYTDTQYF.

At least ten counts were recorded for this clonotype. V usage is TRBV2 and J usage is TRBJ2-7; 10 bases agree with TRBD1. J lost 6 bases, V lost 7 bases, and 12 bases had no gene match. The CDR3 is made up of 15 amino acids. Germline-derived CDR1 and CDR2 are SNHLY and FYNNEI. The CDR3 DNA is TGTGCCAGCACTACCTCCCGGACAGGGGGAAGCGAGCAGTACTTC. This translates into CASTTSRTGGSEQYF.

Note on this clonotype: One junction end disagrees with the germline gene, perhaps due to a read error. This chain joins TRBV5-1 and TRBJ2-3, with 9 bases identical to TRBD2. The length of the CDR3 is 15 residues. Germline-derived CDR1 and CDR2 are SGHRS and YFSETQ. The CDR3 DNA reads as TGCGCCAACAGCTTTACTAGCGGGAGCACAGATACGCAGTATTTT. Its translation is CANSFTSGSTDTQYF. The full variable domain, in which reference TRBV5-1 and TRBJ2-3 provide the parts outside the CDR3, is KAGVTQTPRYLIKTRGQQVTLSCSPISGHRSVSWYQQTPGQGLQFLFEYFSETQRNKGNFPGRFSGRQFSNSRSEMNVSTLELGDSALYLCANSFTSGSTDTQYFGPGTRLTVL.

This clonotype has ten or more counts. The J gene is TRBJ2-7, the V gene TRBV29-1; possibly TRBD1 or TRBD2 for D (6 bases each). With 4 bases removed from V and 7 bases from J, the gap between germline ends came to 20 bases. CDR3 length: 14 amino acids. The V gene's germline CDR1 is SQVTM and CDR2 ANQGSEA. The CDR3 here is CSVVGGRGYNEQYF. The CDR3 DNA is TGCAGCGTTGTGGGGGGCAGGGGCTACAATGAGCAGTACTTC.

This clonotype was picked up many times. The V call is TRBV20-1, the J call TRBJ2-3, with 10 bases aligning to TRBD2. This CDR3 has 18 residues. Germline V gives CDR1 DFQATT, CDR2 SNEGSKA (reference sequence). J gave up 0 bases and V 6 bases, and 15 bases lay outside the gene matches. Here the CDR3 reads CSANLGLQRGGSTDTQYF. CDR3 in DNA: TGCAGTGCAAACCTGGGATTACAGCGGGGGGGTAGCACAGATACGCAGTATTTT.